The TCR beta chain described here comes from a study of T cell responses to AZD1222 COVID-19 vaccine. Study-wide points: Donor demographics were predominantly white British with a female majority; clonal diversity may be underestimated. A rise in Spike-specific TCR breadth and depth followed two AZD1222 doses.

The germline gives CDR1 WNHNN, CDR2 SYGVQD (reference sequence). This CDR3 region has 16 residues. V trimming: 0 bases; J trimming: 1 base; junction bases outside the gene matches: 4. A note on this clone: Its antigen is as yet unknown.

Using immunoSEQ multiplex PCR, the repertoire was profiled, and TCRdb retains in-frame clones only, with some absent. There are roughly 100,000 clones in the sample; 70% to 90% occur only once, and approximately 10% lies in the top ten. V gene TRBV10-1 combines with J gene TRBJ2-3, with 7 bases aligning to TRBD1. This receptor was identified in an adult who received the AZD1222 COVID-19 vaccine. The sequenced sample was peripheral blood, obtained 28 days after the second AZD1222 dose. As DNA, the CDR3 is TGCGCCAGCAGTGAGTCCCGGCAGGGGGGCACAGATACGCAGTATTTT. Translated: CASSESRQGGTDTQYF.